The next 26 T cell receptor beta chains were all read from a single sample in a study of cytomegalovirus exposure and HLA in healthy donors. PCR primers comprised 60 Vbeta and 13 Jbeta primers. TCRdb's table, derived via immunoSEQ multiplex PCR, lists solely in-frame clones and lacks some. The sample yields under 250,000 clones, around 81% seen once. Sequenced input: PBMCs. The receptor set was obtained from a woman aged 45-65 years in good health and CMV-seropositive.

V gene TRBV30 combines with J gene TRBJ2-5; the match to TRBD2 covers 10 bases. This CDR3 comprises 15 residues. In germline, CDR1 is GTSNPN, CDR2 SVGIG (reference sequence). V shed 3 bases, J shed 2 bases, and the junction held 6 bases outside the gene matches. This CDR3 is CAWSPGAGGQETQYF. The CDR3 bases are TGTGCCTGGAGCCCCGGAGCGGGGGGGCAAGAGACCCAGTACTTC.

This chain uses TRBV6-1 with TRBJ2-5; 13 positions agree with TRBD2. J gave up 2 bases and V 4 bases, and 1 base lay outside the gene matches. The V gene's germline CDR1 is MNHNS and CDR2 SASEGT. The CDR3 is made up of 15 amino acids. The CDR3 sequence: CASSAGLAGQETQYF. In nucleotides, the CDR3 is TGTGCCAGCAGTGCGGGACTAGCGGGACAAGAGACCCAGTACTTC.

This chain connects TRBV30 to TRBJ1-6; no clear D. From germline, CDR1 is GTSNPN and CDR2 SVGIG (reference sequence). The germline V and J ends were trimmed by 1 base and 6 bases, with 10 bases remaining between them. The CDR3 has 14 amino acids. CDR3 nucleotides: TGTGCCTGGAGTGAGAACAGTATTAATTCACCCCTCCACTTT. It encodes CAWSENSINSPLHF.

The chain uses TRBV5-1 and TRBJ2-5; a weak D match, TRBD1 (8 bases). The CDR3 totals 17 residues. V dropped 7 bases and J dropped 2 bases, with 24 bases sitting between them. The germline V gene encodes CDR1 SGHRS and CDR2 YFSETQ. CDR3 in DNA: TGCGCCAGCTCCGCAACCCGACAGGGGAGGGTTCAAGAGACCCAGTACTTC. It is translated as CASSATRQGRVQETQYF.

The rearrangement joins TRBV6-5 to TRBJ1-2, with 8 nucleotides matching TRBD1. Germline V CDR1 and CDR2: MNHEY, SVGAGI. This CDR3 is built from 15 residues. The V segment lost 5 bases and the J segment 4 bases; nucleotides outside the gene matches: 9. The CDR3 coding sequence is TGTGCCAGCAGTCCCTCGACAGGGGATGGCTATGGCTACACCTTC. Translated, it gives CASSPSTGDGYGYTF.

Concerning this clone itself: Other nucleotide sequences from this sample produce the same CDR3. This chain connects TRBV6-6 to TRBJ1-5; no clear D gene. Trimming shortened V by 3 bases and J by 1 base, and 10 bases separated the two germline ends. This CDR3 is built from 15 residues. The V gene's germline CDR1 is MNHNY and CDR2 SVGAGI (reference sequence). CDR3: CASSYGRLSNQPQHF. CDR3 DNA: TGTGCCAGCAGTTATGGTAGATTGAGCAATCAGCCCCAGCATTTT.

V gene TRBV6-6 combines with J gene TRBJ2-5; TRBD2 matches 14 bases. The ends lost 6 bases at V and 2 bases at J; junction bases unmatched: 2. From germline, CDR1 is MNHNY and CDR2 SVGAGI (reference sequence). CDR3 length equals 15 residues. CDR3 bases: TGTGCCAGCAGACGGACTAGCGGGGGGCAAGAGACCCAGTACTTC. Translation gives CASRRTSGGQETQYF.

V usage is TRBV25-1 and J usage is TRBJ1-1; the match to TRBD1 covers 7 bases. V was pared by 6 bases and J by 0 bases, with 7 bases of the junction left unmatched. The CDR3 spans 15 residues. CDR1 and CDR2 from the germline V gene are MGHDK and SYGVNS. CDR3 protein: CASRTTGFMNTEAFF. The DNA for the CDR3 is TGTGCCAGCAGGACGACAGGGTTCATGAACACTGAAGCTTTCTTT.

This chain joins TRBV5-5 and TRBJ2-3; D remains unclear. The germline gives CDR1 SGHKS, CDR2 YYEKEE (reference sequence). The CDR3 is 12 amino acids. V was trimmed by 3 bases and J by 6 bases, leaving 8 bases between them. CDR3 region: CASSSLEDTQYF. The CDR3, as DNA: TGTGCCAGCAGCTCCCTTGAGGATACGCAGTATTTT. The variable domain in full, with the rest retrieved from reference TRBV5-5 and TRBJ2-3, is DAGVTQSPTHLIKTRGQQVTLRCSPISGHKSVSWYQQVLGQGPQFIFQYYEKEERGRGNFPDRFSARQFPNYSSELNVNALLLGDSALYLCASSSLEDTQYFGPGTRLTVL.

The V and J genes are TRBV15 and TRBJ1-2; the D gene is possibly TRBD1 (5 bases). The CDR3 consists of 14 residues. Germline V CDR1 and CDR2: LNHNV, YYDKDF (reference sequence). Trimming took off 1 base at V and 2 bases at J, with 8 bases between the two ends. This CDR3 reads CATSRVSGNYGYTF. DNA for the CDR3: TGTGCCACCAGCAGAGTCTCAGGGAACTATGGCTACACCTTC.

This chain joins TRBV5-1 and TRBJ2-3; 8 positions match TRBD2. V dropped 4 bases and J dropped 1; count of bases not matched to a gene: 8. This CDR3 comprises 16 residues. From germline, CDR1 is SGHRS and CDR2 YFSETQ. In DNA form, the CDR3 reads TGCGCCAGCAGCAGGGTCAGCGGGGGTGGCACAGATACGCAGTATTTT. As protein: CASSRVSGGGTDTQYF.

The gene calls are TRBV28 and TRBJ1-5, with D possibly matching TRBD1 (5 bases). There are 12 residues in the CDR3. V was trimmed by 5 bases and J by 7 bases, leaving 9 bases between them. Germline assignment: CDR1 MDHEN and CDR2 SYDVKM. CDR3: CASSTSGQPQHF. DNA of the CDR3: TGTGCCAGCAGTACGTCAGGGCAGCCCCAGCATTTT.

CDR3: CASSFVSGETDTQYF. The CDR3 DNA is TGTGCCAGCAGCTTCGTTTCAGGGGAAACGGATACGCAGTATTTT. The chain is built from TRBV7-8 and TRBJ2-3, with a tentative D call TRBD1 (6 bases). The CDR3 length is 15 residues. Germline loops: CDR1 SGHVS, CDR2 FQNEAQ. Trimming left V 3 bases short and J 6 bases short, with 16 bases between.

CDR3 bases: TGTGCCAGCAGCCCTACGGGGGGGCGAGGTGGCTACACCTTC. Protein sequence: CASSPTGGRGGYTF. The J gene is TRBJ1-2, the V gene TRBV7-6, with D possibly TRBD1 on 6 matching bases. This CDR3 comprises 14 residues. Deletions cut 5 bases from V and 7 bases from J, with 17 bases between. The V gene's germline CDR1 is SGHVS and CDR2 FNYEAQ. Full variable domain (outside the CDR3, taken from reference TRBV7-6 and TRBJ1-2): GAGVSQSPRYKVTKRGQDVALRCDPISGHVSLYWYRQALGQGPEFLTYFNYEAQQDKSGLPNDRFSAERPEGSISTLTIQRTEQRDSAMYRCASSPTGGRGGYTFGSGTRLTVV.

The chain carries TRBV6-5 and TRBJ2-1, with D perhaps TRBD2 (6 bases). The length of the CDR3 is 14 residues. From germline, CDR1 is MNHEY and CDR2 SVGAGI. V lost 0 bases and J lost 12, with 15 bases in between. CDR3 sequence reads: CASSYSGTAWGQFF. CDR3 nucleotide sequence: TGTGCCAGCAGTTACTCGGGGACTGCCTGGGGGCAGTTCTTC.

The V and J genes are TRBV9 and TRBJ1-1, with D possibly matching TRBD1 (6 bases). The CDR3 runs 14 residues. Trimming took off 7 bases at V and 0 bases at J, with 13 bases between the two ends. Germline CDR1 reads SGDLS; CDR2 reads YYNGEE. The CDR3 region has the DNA TGTGCCAGCGGACAGACAGAAATGAACACTGAAGCTTTCTTT. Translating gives CASGQTEMNTEAFF.

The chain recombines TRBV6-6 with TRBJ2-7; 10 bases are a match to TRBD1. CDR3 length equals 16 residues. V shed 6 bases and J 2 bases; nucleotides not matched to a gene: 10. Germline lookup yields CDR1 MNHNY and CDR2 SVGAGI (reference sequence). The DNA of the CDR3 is TGTGCCAGCAGCCCCGGGGACAGGGGCATCACCTACGAGCAGTACTTC. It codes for CASSPGDRGITYEQYF.

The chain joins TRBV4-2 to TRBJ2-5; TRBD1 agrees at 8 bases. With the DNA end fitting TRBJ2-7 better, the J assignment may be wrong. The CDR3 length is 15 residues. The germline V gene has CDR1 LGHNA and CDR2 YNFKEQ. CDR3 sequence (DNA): TGTGCCAGCAGCCAAGACTGGACAGGGACCTACGAGCAGTACTTC. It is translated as CASSQDWTGTYEQYF.

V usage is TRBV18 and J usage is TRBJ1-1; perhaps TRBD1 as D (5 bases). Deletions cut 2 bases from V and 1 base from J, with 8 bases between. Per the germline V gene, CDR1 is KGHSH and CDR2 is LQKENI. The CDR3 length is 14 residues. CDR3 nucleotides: TGTGCCAGCTCACCAGTAGGGGCGAACACTGAAGCTTTCTTT. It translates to CASSPVGANTEAFF.

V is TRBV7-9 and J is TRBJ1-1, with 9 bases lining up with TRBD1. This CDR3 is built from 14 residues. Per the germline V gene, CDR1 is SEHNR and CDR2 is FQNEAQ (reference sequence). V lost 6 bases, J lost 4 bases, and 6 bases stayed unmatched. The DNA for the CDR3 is TGTGCCAGCAGGGGACAGGGAGTGGTCACTGAAGCTTTCTTT. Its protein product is CASRGQGVVTEAFF. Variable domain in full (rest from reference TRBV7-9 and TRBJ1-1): DTGVSQNPRHKITKRGQNVTFRCDPISEHNRLYWYRQTLGQGPEFLTYFQNEAQLEKSRLLSDRFSAERPKGSFSTLEIQRTEQGDSAMYLCASRGQGVVTEAFFGQGTRLTVV.

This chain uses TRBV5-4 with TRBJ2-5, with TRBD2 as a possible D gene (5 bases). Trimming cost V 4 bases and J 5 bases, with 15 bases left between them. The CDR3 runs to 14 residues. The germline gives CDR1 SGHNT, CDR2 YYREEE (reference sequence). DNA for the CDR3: TGTGCCAGCAGCCCCGAGTGGAGGCGTGAGACCCAGTACTTC. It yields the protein CASSPEWRRETQYF.

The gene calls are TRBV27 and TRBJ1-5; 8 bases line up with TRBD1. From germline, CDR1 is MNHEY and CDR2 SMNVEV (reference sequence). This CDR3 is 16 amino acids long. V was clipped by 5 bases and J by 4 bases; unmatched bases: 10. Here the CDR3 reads CASSLNPTGGNQPQHF. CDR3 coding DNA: TGTGCCAGCAGTCTAAATCCCACAGGGGGGAATCAGCCCCAGCATTTT.

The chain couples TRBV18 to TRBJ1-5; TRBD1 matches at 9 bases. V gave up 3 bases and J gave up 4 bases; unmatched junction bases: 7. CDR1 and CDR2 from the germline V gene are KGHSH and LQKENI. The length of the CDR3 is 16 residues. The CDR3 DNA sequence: TGTGCCAGCTCACCCAACCCGGGACAGGGAAATCAGCCCCAGCATTTT. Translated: CASSPNPGQGNQPQHF.

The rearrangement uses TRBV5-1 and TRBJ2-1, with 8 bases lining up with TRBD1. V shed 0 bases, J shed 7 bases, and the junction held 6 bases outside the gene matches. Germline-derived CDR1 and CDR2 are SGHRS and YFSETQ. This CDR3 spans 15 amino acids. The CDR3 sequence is CASSLDPGQANEQFF. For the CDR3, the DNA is TGCGCCAGCAGCTTGGATCCGGGACAGGCAAATGAGCAGTTCTTC. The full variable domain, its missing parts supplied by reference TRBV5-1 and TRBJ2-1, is KAGVTQTPRYLIKTRGQQVTLSCSPISGHRSVSWYQQTPGQGLQFLFEYFSETQRNKGNFPGRFSGRQFSNSRSEMNVSTLELGDSALYLCASSLDPGQANEQFFGPGTRLTVL.

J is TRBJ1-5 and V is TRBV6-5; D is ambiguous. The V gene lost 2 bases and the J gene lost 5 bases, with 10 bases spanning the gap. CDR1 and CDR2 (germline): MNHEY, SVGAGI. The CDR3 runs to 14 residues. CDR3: CASSYGADYQPQHF. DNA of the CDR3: TGTGCCAGCAGTTACGGTGCAGACTATCAGCCCCAGCATTTT.

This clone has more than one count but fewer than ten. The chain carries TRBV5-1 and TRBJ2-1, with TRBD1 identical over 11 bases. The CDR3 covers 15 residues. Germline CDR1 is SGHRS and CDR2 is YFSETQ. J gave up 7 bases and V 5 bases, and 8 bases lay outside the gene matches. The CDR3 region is CASRPGQGAQNEQFF. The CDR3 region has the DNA TGCGCCAGCAGGCCTGGACAGGGGGCGCAAAATGAGCAGTTCTTC.